This T cell receptor beta chain was recovered during a study of cytomegalovirus exposure and HLA in healthy donors (dated by TCRdb to 2016 to 2017). Looking at the study overall: The roughly 670 repertoires of the first cohort and the 95 to 150 validation repertoires were produced on the same platform, according to a later analysis. The study aimed to test whether signatures of past pathogen exposure could be identified by cataloging public T cell receptors. Along with the approximately 700-subject first cohort, a separate validation cohort of over a hundred different subjects was used. To predict cytomegalovirus infection status, the study brought together high-throughput TCR immunosequencing, statistical association of individual TCRs with disease status, and machine learning. Findings and caveats that apply to the study as a whole: In vitro tests confirmed that three of the cytomegalovirus-associated TCR beta chains recognize cytomegalovirus antigens. The authors suggested that the approach could potentially be extended to other disease states and immunological phenotypes. In the study, 150 to 200 TCR beta chains were listed as associated with cytomegalovirus. While some public TCRs were present in many individuals, most TCR sequences turned up only very rarely across donors. A later analysis found that TCRs clustered in the first cohort also tended to co-occur in the 120 or so validation repertoires, with approximately 93% of cluster scores above 0. All 120 or so repertoires were used to score co-occurrence in the validation cohort in a later analysis, because that analysis had no HLA typing for the cohort. The classifier was reported to diagnose cytomegalovirus status with high specificity and sensitivity in both the original cohort and the validation cohort.

The donors were included in the validation cohort of 120 subjects, a group kept apart from the roughly 610-subject first cohort. Concerning this clone itself: Its antigen has not been determined. The input lacks base qualities; no much larger clone sits a single base away.

The library was obtained by the immunoSEQ multiplex PCR assay. Processing in the source paper ran as follows. A statistical classification framework was built to diagnose cytomegalovirus status from the catalog of TCR beta chain sequences. This immuneACCESS table, as held by TCRdb, lists in-frame sequences with V and J called but not all clones. Of the missing ones, under half trace to an unresolved V gene in checked studies; the others have no known cause. That table supplies the V and J calls and clone size; D and trimming were determined from the DNA. In all, the sample holds approximately 170,000 clones, and more than 70% of those were seen once. The ten largest clones represent 10% of the sample. CDR1 and CDR2 are read off the germline V gene as SQVTM and ANQGSEA. V and J are truncated by 2 bases and 6 bases respectively, leaving an intervening sequence of 16 bases. The CDR3 holds 14 amino acids from the cysteine to the phenylalanine. Only the CDR3 region is kept as DNA, spanning 42 bases read in frame from base 1.

Material for sequencing was PBMCs. The chain is made from TRBV29-1 and TRBJ1-2, and TRBD1 may be the D gene, going by 6 matching bases. The source is a man younger than 45 in good health and CMV-seropositive. The CDR3 region has the sequence CSVELQGRPHGYTF. The nucleotide sequence reads TGCAGCGTTGAACTACAGGGCCGCCCCCATGGCTACACCTTC.